A single sample gave rise to the 15 T cell receptor beta chains below, sequenced in a study of CD8+ T cells in alopecia areata. Specified treatment: oral pan-JAK inhibitor, 5-10 mg twice daily. The authors extracted RNA and reverse transcribed it into cDNA as the sequencing template. Measured with immunoSEQ multiplex PCR; TCRdb has only the in-frame clones, and not every one. The sample yields roughly 200,000 clones, 50% to 60% seen once. Here the sequenced sample was CD4+ T cells sorted from blood, taken at week 4, from a patient treated with tofacitinib. The origin of the receptors is a human donor with alopecia areata.

The rearrangement links TRBV4-3 to TRBJ2-5; perhaps TRBD1 as D (5 bases). Germline values: CDR1 LGHNA, CDR2 YSLEER. This CDR3 region has 15 residues. The ends were cut back, 3 bases at V and 3 bases at J, with 14 bases in the middle. The CDR3 region has the DNA TGCGCCAGCAGCCACACCCTGGACACAGAAGAGACCCAGTACTTC. The encoded protein is CASSHTLDTEETQYF.

This chain connects TRBV30 to TRBJ2-7; a possible D gene is TRBD2 (7 bases). Per the germline V gene, CDR1 is GTSNPN and CDR2 is SVGIG (reference sequence). This CDR3 has 14 amino acids. Trimming pared 4 bases from V and 0 bases from J, leaving 13 bases between. This CDR3 is CAWTWGGLSYEQYF. As DNA, the CDR3 is TGTGCCTGGACCTGGGGGGGCCTCTCCTACGAGCAGTACTTC.

Points on this clone: The junction departs from germline at one end; a sequencing error may be responsible. The rearrangement uses TRBV7-9 and TRBJ1-6; D not certain. The CDR3 sequence is 12 residues long. Germline V gene data show CDR1 as SEHNR and CDR2 as FQNEAQ (reference sequence). As DNA, the CDR3 is TGTGCCAGCAGCTCCCATAATTCACCCCTCCACTTT. It translates to CASSSHNSPLHF.

The CDR3 sequence is CASSRGTENTEAFF. The DNA of the CDR3 is TGTGCCAGCAGCCGAGGGACAGAGAACACTGAAGCTTTCTTT. The chain employs TRBV7-9 and TRBJ1-1; 7 positions match TRBD1. CDR3 length: 14 residues. Trimming cost V 5 bases and J 1 base; bases outside gene matches: 4. Germline loops: CDR1 SEHNR, CDR2 FQNEAQ (reference sequence).

This clone was detected a few times. V usage is TRBV29-1 and J usage is TRBJ1-2, with D uncertain. This CDR3 contains 11 residues. Trimming pared 6 bases from V and 4 bases from J, leaving 9 bases between. Germline loops: CDR1 SQVTM, CDR2 ANQGSEA. CDR3 nucleotide sequence: TGCAGCGTGGACGTCCTCTATGGCTACACCTTC. Its protein is CSVDVLYGYTF. The entire variable domain, with the rest obtained from reference TRBV29-1 and TRBJ1-2, is as follows: SAVISQKPSRDICQRGTSLTIQCQVDSQVTMMFWYRQQPGQSLTLIATANQGSEATYESGFVIDKFPISRPNLTFSTLTVSNMSPEDSSIYLCSVDVLYGYTFGSGTRLTVV.

This chain uses TRBV6-5 with TRBJ2-5; TRBD1 might be the D (6 bases). There are 14 residues in the CDR3. Germline assignment: CDR1 MNHEY and CDR2 SVGAGI. Trimming took off 2 bases at V and 5 bases at J, with 12 bases between the two ends. The CDR3 reads CASSYDRFRETQYF. DNA of the CDR3: TGTGCCAGCAGTTACGACAGGTTCAGGGAGACCCAGTACTTC.

The chain recombines TRBV4-1 with TRBJ2-1; D is possibly TRBD1 (5 bases). The CDR3 length is 13 residues. V was clipped by 4 bases and J by 7 bases, with 11 bases between them. Germline lookup yields CDR1 MGHRA and CDR2 YSYEKL. CDR3: CASSLFAGNEQFF. CDR3 in DNA: TGCGCCAGCAGCCTCTTCGCAGGGAATGAGCAGTTCTTC.

The chain uses TRBV29-1 and TRBJ1-2, with 7 bases aligning to TRBD1. Trimming took 4 bases from V and 3 from J; bases not matched to a gene: 8. From germline, CDR1 is SQVTM and CDR2 ANQGSEA. This CDR3 is built from 14 residues. The CDR3 is CSVVEGAQYYGYTF. The CDR3 bases are TGCAGCGTTGTGGAGGGGGCGCAGTACTATGGCTACACCTTC.

This chain links TRBV4-2 with TRBJ2-1, with TRBD2 matching over 8 bases. The junction had 7 bases not matched to a gene; V was cut back by 1 base and J by 8 bases. The CDR3 sequence is 15 residues long. Germline-derived CDR1 and CDR2 are LGHNA and YNFKEQ. CDR3 region: CASSQGRSGAHEQFF. The CDR3 DNA sequence: TGTGCCAGCAGCCAAGGTCGTAGCGGGGCGCATGAGCAGTTCTTC.

The chain links TRBV29-1 to TRBJ2-1, with D maybe TRBD2 (6 bases). This CDR3 comprises 12 residues. Trimming took off 8 bases at V and 5 bases at J, with 13 bases between the two ends. Germline CDR1 and CDR2: SQVTM and ANQGSEA. CDR3 nucleotide sequence: TGCAGCTCTAGACCGGGAGACAATGAGCAGTTCTTC. As protein: CSSRPGDNEQFF.

This clone has a handful of counts. The chain employs TRBV19 and TRBJ1-1; tentative D call: TRBD1 (5 bases). The CDR3 loop spans 13 amino acids. Germline lookup yields CDR1 LNHDA and CDR2 SQIVND (reference sequence). V was shortened by 7 bases and J by 4 bases, with 13 bases between the two germline ends. The CDR3 is CASTQQRGTEAFF. The CDR3 nucleotides read TGTGCCAGTACTCAGCAGAGGGGCACTGAAGCTTTCTTT.

This clone has only a few counts. The chain joins TRBV4-2 to TRBJ2-5; 16 nucleotides agree with TRBD2. CDR3 length equals 17 residues. CDR1 and CDR2 from the germline V gene are LGHNA and YNFKEQ. After removal of 2 bases from V and 4 bases from J, the junction contained 4 bases not matched to a gene. CDR3 nucleotides: TGTGCCAGCAGCCAAACCGGGACTAGCGGGGGGGGAGAGACCCAGTACTTC. Translating gives CASSQTGTSGGGETQYF.

This clone was detected once. The chain links TRBV29-1 to TRBJ2-4; D may be TRBD2 (6 bases). The CDR3 is 14 amino acids. V was clipped by 4 bases and J by 0 bases, with 10 bases between them. Looked up from germline, CDR1 is SQVTM and CDR2 is ANQGSEA. CDR3 sequence (DNA): TGCAGCGTTGGAGGGAGGTCAGCCAAAAACATTCAGTACTTC. Its translation is CSVGGRSAKNIQYF.

This clone has just a few counts. V and J are TRBV10-3 and TRBJ2-1; 9 bases map to TRBD2. Looked up from germline, CDR1 is ENHRY and CDR2 is SYGVKD. The CDR3 runs to 18 residues. V was pared by 2 bases and J by 1 base, with 9 bases of the junction left unmatched. CDR3 nucleotide sequence: TGTGCCATCAGTGAGCTTAGCGGGGGTGGGGGATCCTACAATGAGCAGTTCTTC. This sequence encodes CAISELSGGGGSYNEQFF.

This clone has only a few counts. The chain has TRBV4-3 and TRBJ1-3, with D possibly matching TRBD1 (5 bases). The germline V gene has CDR1 LGHNA and CDR2 YSLEER. CDR3 length: 18 residues. V gave up 0 bases and J gave up 4 bases, with 19 bases separating them. In nucleotides, the CDR3 is TGCGCCAGCAGCCAAGAGTTATGGGGACCAGCTAGAGGAAACACCATATATTTT. It codes for CASSQELWGPARGNTIYF.